This T cell receptor (beta chain) was observed in a study of tumor-infiltrating lymphocytes in primary liver carcinoma (TCRdb year 2017). Broadly, across the study: Of the five patients (three men and two women, aged 30 to 69 years), four had hepatocellular carcinoma and one had combined HCC and intrahepatic cholangiocarcinoma. The tumors of the five patients were staged as T1-T3 N0M0, with maximum diameters ranging from roughly 4 to 10 cm. Roughly 3.65 to 7.13 million productive TCRbeta reads were obtained per sample, and no significant difference in read depth was found between tissue types. TCRbeta repertoire sequencing, expression microarrays and whole-exome sequencing were combined in the study across five regions of each liver tumor, with adjacent normal tissue and blood also included. TCRbeta repertoire sequencing covered about 35 specimens from 5 patients: 25 tumor regions, 5 adjacent noncancerous liver tissues and 5 peripheral blood samples. To link TCRbeta repertoire diversity with the local molecular phenotype, the roughly 23 tumor region samples were profiled using Agilent mRNA microarrays. Technical replicate repertoires showed high reproducibility, with mean shared-clone rates approximately 0.87 and correlation coefficients above 0.95.

Summary of the overall study and its limitations: Just about 7.5-25% of top clones turned up in all five regions of a tumor, which suggests spatial heterogeneity among tumor-infiltrating T cells. Only a few patients were included in the study, and the authors note that the findings should be validated in a larger study. Because only the TCR beta chain was sequenced and unpaired alpha chains were not captured, true repertoire diversity is likely underestimated. Bulk unsorted samples precluded comparing CD4+ and CD8+ T cell repertoires. Consistent with antigen-driven expansion, pairs of tumor regions showed higher repertoire overlap (mean roughly 36%) than either tumor-adjacent pairs (around 17%) or tumor-blood pairs (roughly 15%). The top 250 clones made up a significantly larger repertoire fraction in tumors than in blood (p = 0.039).

This clonotype was counted ten times or more. Its recognized antigen is unknown. There are no base qualities to consult, and no much larger clone falls within one base. Without any cell sorting, total RNA and DNA were co-extracted from approximately 22-30 mg of bulk tissue using the AllPrep DNA/RNA mini kit. Surgical resection was performed in China between 2015 and early 2016 on roughly 5 patients with histopathologically diagnosed primary liver carcinoma. At the time of sampling, the patients were treatment-naive and had chronic HBV infection. Five spatially separated regions were sampled from each tumor: the superior, inferior, left-lateral and right-lateral poles, plus the tumor centre. Histology showed that every tumor sample contained more than 75% viable tumor cells. Fresh tumor and adjacent tissue pieces were bisected, with one half stored in RNAlater at -80 degrees C and the other half sent for histology.

Starting from approximately 500 ng total RNA, TCRbeta-specific cDNA was produced by reverse transcription with a constant-region primer and ProtoScript II reverse transcriptase. The TCRbeta libraries were prepared through three rounds of nested multiplex PCR following a slightly modified ARM-PCR procedure. Sample barcodes and Illumina adapters were added in a final 25-cycle PCR with Deep VentR polymerase. Before sequencing, amplicons of 200-500 bp were gel-purified using a QIAquick gel extraction kit. An Illumina HiSeq 2500 was used to sequence the TCRbeta amplicons with 250-bp paired-end reads. Processing in the source paper ran as follows. Quality trimming of reads was performed with Trimmomatic v0.33, and paired reads were merged with FLASH v1.2.11 so that full CDR3 sequences could be recovered. MiGEC v1.2.1b assigned V, D and J germline segments to the rearranged TCRbeta sequences. Clonotype statistics and Shannon-Wiener diversity indices were computed with VDJtools v1.0.0. Except for diversity analysis, only each sample's 250 most abundant clonotypes were used in subsequent analyses to reduce sampling bias. The public reads were quality trimmed at Q25 with fastp and then assembled into clones with MiXCR by TCRdb, keeping productive beta chains. Here each entry gathers all rows of one CDR3 protein and keeps the most common genes and DNA. TCRdb, rather than the study authors, made the V and J calls. This sample gives about 100,000 distinct CDR3 sequences in total; around 71% of them show up just once. The ten largest clones add up to approximately 12% of the sample.

What was sequenced was liver tumor tissue from sampling region 2. Reading the label with the study, this specimen's cell subset or site is: tumor region T2, inferior pole. This receptor was taken from a woman aged 55-70 years with primary liver carcinoma and hepatitis B virus infection.

The DNA reads as follows: TGTGCCAGCAGTGAAGCGGACTCAGGGTCCTATGGCTACACCTTC. This yields the protein CASSEADSGSYGYTF. This chain joins TRBV6-1 to TRBJ1-2; 5 matching bases give a weak D call of TRBD1. The CDR3, from cysteine to phenylalanine, totals 15 residues. The sequence is cut down to CDR3 DNA, 45 bases in frame from base 1. V and J are truncated by 0 bases and 4 bases respectively, leaving an intervening sequence of 12 bases. CDR1 and CDR2 were assigned from the germline V gene as MNHNS and SASEGT.